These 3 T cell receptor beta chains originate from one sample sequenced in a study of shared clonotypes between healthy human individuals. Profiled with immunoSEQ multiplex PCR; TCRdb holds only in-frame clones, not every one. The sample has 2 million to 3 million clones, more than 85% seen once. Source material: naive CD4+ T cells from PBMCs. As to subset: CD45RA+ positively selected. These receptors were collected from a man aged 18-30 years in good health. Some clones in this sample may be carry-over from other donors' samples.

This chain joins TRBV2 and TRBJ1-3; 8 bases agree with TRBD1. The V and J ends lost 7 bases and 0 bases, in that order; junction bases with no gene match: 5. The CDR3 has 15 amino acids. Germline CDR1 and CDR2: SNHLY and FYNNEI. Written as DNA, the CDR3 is TGTGCCAGCACTAGACAGGGGCTCTCTGGAAACACCATATATTTT. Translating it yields CASTRQGLSGNTIYF.

In nucleotides, the CDR3 is TGTGCCAGCAGCGAACGACAGGCGGACAATGAGCAGTTCTTC. It translates to CASSERQADNEQFF. J is TRBJ2-1 and V is TRBV11-2; tentative D call: TRBD1 (6 bases). CDR1 SGHAT and CDR2 FQNNGV come from the germline V gene. The CDR3 runs 14 residues. With 5 bases removed from V and 5 bases from J, the gap between germline ends came to 13 bases.

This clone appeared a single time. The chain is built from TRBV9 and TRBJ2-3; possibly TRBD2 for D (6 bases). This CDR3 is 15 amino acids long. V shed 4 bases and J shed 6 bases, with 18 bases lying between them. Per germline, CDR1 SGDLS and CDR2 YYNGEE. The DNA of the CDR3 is TGTGCCAGCAGCACCGGGACTCACGCTCTTGATACGCAGTATTTT. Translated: CASSTGTHALDTQYF.